Listed here is a single T cell receptor beta chain. Antigen unknown. This entry belongs to a study of T cell responses to AZD1222 COVID-19 vaccine. Study summary: Second-dose timings of about 4 or about 12 weeks were pooled.

Generated by immunoSEQ multiplex PCR, the TCRdb table keeps only in-frame clones and is missing some. The sample lists about 120,000 clones; more than 85% were seen once. Notes on the study in general: Only a handful of people who got AZD1222 tested seropositive at baseline.

The source of this sequence is an adult in good health. The specimen was peripheral blood, collected on day 0 of AZD1222 vaccination.

CDR3 DNA: TGCGCCAGCAGCCGCTTAGGGGGTTCCGCCGGCGGGGAGCTGTTTTTT. It is translated as CASSRLGGSAGGELFF. V is TRBV5-1 and J is TRBJ2-2; D may be TRBD1 (6 bases). Trimming cost V 4 bases and J 7 bases, with 20 bases left between them. There are 16 residues in the CDR3. Germline V gene data show CDR1 as SGHRS and CDR2 as YFSETQ.